The 23 T cell receptor beta chains below all came from one sample that was sequenced in a study of blood T cell repertoires in COVID-19. Data came from immunoSEQ multiplex PCR; TCRdb stores just in-frame clones and leaves some out. The sample has roughly 230,000 clones, about 86% seen once; the top ten hold 3.4%. Sequenced material: PBMCs or T cells enriched from blood (not recorded which). These receptors were obtained from a man aged 45-65 years who had recovered from COVID-19.

The chain joins TRBV19 to TRBJ2-4; D remains unclear. V lost 8 bases to trimming and J lost 1 base, with 12 bases between them. Looked up from germline, CDR1 is LNHDA and CDR2 is SQIVND (reference sequence). This CDR3 comprises 14 residues. CDR3 in amino acids: CASGWRNAKNIQYF. DNA for the CDR3: TGTGCCAGTGGCTGGCGGAATGCCAAAAACATTCAGTACTTC.

The gene calls are TRBV2 and TRBJ2-2, with 9 bases aligning to TRBD1. The CDR3 spans 14 residues. The trim removed 3 bases at V and 6 bases at J, leaving 2 bases unmatched. Germline CDR1 reads SNHLY; CDR2 reads FYNNEI. The CDR3 region has the DNA TGTGCCAGCAGTGACAGGACAGGGGCCGGGGAGCTGTTTTTT. It translates to CASSDRTGAGELFF.

J is TRBJ2-2 and V is TRBV5-8, with D maybe TRBD2 (6 bases). From germline, CDR1 is SGHTS and CDR2 YDEGEE. This CDR3 contains 15 residues. V lost 1 base, J lost 1 base, and 8 bases lay in between. CDR3 region: CASSLSSGNTGELFF. The CDR3, as DNA: TGTGCCAGCAGCTTGAGTAGCGGGAACACCGGGGAGCTGTTTTTT.

The chain has TRBV13 and TRBJ2-7, with 8 positions matching TRBD2. Losses at the gene ends were 1 base for V and 1 base for J; bases not matched to a gene: 3. Per germline, CDR1 PRHDT and CDR2 FYEKMQ (reference sequence). The CDR3 has 15 residues. This CDR3 is CASSLEASGSYEQYF. CDR3 coding DNA: TGTGCCAGCAGCTTAGAGGCTAGCGGGTCCTACGAGCAGTACTTC.

The DNA for the CDR3 is TGCACCAGCAGCCAGTCCAGCGGGGTTATCTCAGATACGCAGTATTTT. Translated, it gives CTSSQSSGVISDTQYF. The genes are TRBV1 and TRBJ2-3; TRBD2, the D gene given by the table, was not confirmed from the DNA. TRBV1 is an annotated pseudogene. The CDR3 is 16 amino acids.

The chain has TRBV7-9 and TRBJ2-4; maybe TRBD1 (6 bases). V lost 8 bases and J 2 bases, leaving 7 bases between the germline ends. The CDR3 covers 12 residues. Germline V gives CDR1 SEHNR, CDR2 FQNEAQ (reference sequence). CDR3 nucleotides: TGTGCCAGCCAGGGGCCCAAAAACATTCAGTACTTC. This sequence encodes CASQGPKNIQYF.

The J gene is TRBJ2-2, the V gene TRBV4-3, with 8 bases that match TRBD2. The CDR3 runs to 17 residues. Germline V CDR1 and CDR2: LGHNA, YSLEER. V trimming: 0 bases; J trimming: 3 bases; junction bases outside the gene matches: 6. CDR3 DNA: TGCGCCAGCAGCCAAGATAGGACTAGCAGAGACACCGGGGAGCTGTTTTTT. Translating it yields CASSQDRTSRDTGELFF.

The chain is built from TRBV9 and TRBJ2-2; 11 bases agree with TRBD2. The V and J ends lost 7 bases and 4 bases, in that order; junction bases with no gene match: 12. CDR1 SGDLS and CDR2 YYNGEE come from the germline V gene. This CDR3 region has 17 residues. The CDR3 DNA reads as TGTGCCAGCTCCCATGCGGCTAGCGGGGGGTTCACCGGGGAGCTGTTTTTT. It yields the protein CASSHAASGGFTGELFF.

V gene TRBV6-5 combines with J gene TRBJ1-2, with a possible D match to TRBD1 (5 bases). Germline V lookup: CDR1 MNHEY, CDR2 SVGAGI. V was trimmed by 2 bases and J by 4 bases, leaving 11 bases between them. The CDR3 runs to 14 residues. CDR3 nucleotides: TGTGCCAGCAGTTACGATGGGGCTGGCTATGGCTACACCTTC. This encodes CASSYDGAGYGYTF.

This chain joins TRBV5-8 and TRBJ1-5, with 8 bases lining up with TRBD1. The V gene end was trimmed by 1 base and the J gene end by 5 bases; junction bases not matched to a gene: 2. CDR3 length: 14 residues. Germline V gene lookup returns CDR1 SGHTS and CDR2 YDEGEE. CDR3 sequence reads: CASSLLTGDQPQHF. For the CDR3, the DNA is TGTGCCAGCAGCTTGCTGACAGGGGATCAGCCCCAGCATTTT.

Comment on this clone: This specimen includes other DNA sequences encoding the same CDR3. The V and J genes are TRBV19 and TRBJ1-5; TRBD1 is a possible D gene (6 bases). This CDR3 is 14 amino acids long. Trimming pared 1 base from V and 4 bases from J, leaving 8 bases between. CDR1 and CDR2 (germline): LNHDA, SQIVND (reference sequence). CDR3 residues: CASSIGQGNQPQHF. The DNA for the CDR3 is TGTGCCAGTAGTATAGGTCAGGGGAATCAGCCCCAGCATTTT.

The V gene is TRBV5-1, the J gene TRBJ1-3; 9 bases are a match to TRBD1. This CDR3 comprises 15 residues. V dropped 5 bases and J dropped 1; count of bases not matched to a gene: 4. CDR1 and CDR2 from the germline V gene are SGHRS and YFSETQ. The CDR3 DNA reads as TGCGCCAGCAGACCTGACAGGGGGTCTGGAAACACCATATATTTT. Translated, it gives CASRPDRGSGNTIYF.

The chain combines TRBV9 with TRBJ2-2, with 7 positions matching TRBD1. The CDR3 loop spans 15 amino acids. The ends lost 6 bases at V and 4 bases at J; junction bases unmatched: 9. CDR1 is SGDLS and CDR2 is YYNGEE in the germline V gene. CDR3 DNA: TGTGCCAGCAACACGGAGTCAGGGGGCACCGGGGAGCTGTTTTTT. It encodes CASNTESGGTGELFF.

The chain combines TRBV12-3 or TRBV12-4 with TRBJ1-2; D is unclear. The CDR3 is 12 amino acids. V shed 5 bases and J shed 11 bases, with 15 bases lying between them. The CDR3 loop is CASSRELPIYTF. In nucleotides, the CDR3 is TGTGCCAGCAGTAGGGAGCTCCCTATTTACACCTTC.

This clone appeared once. The chain is built from TRBV5-1 and TRBJ2-1; 7 bases line up with TRBD2. Germline V gene lookup returns CDR1 SGHRS and CDR2 YFSETQ. The CDR3 is 12 amino acids. After removal of 4 bases from V and 8 bases from J, the junction contained 3 bases not matched to a gene. The CDR3 coding sequence is TGCGCCAGCAGCGGGAGGGGCTATGAGCAGTTCTTC. It codes for CASSGRGYEQFF.

This clone has a single count. This chain connects TRBV6-2 or TRBV6-3 to TRBJ2-7; no clear D gene. Germline V lookup: CDR1 MNHEY, CDR2 SVGEGT. The CDR3 runs 13 residues. V lost 2 bases, J lost 2 bases, and 7 bases lay in between. CDR3 sequence: CASSYGQTYEQYF. The CDR3 nucleotides read TGTGCCAGCAGTTACGGGCAAACCTACGAGCAGTACTTC.

The chain joins TRBV3-1 (or the pseudogene TRBV3-2) to TRBJ1-2; 12 positions agree with TRBD1. Trimming took 2 bases from V and 6 from J; bases not matched to a gene: 7. Germline CDR1 reads LGHDT; CDR2 reads YNNKEL (reference sequence). The CDR3 spans 16 residues. The CDR3, as DNA: TGTGCCAGCAGCCAATCCCCCGGGACAGGGGGCAATGGCTACACCTTC. Its translation is CASSQSPGTGGNGYTF.

CDR3 in amino acids: CASSPGGRQETQYF. As DNA, the CDR3 is TGCGCCAGCAGCCCTGGAGGACGTCAAGAGACCCAGTACTTC. V usage is TRBV5-1 and J usage is TRBJ2-5, with a possible D match to TRBD2 (5 bases). Per germline, CDR1 SGHRS and CDR2 YFSETQ. The CDR3 runs 14 residues. V lost 4 bases, J lost 2 bases, and 12 bases lay in between.

CDR3 region: CASSSQRGNNEQFF. CDR3 nucleotides: TGTGCCAGCTCCTCCCAGCGGGGGAACAATGAGCAGTTCTTC. The chain employs TRBV9 and TRBJ2-1; 8 bases are a match to TRBD2. V lost 7 bases and J lost 5; bases outside the gene matches: 8. The CDR3 sequence is 14 residues long. CDR1 is SGDLS, CDR2 YYNGEE, per germline.

This chain uses TRBV3-1 (or the pseudogene TRBV3-2) with TRBJ1-1; D not resolved. From germline, CDR1 is LGHDT and CDR2 YNNKEL (reference sequence). The CDR3 is made up of 14 amino acids. The V end was cut by 0 bases, the J end by 2 bases, with 7 bases between. The CDR3 region has the DNA TGTGCCAGCAGCCAAGAGGAGGCCAACACTGAAGCTTTCTTT. Amino acid sequence: CASSQEEANTEAFF.

The rearrangement uses TRBV5-5 and TRBJ1-5; TRBD1 might be the D (5 bases). V was clipped by 0 bases and J by 6 bases, with 13 bases between them. The CDR3 sequence is 15 residues long. In germline, CDR1 is SGHKS, CDR2 YYEKEE (reference sequence). DNA for the CDR3: TGTGCCAGCAGCTTGGGCAGGGTGGTTTCTCAGCCCCAGCATTTT. The encoded protein is CASSLGRVVSQPQHF.

This clone showed up just a few times. The chain has TRBV5-4 and TRBJ1-1; TRBD1 matches 7 bases. From germline, CDR1 is SGHNT and CDR2 YYREEE (reference sequence). The CDR3 spans 14 residues. J gave up 8 bases and V 4 bases, and 11 bases lay outside the gene matches. The CDR3 region is CASSTPEGQIEAFF. DNA for the CDR3: TGTGCCAGCAGCACCCCGGAGGGACAGATCGAAGCTTTCTTT.

This rearrangement joins TRBV4-1 to TRBJ2-7, with a tentative D call TRBD2 (7 bases). Between the trimmed V and J ends, which lost 1 base and 0 bases, there was a span of 19 bases. There are 18 residues in the CDR3. Germline V gives CDR1 MGHRA, CDR2 YSYEKL. CDR3 region: CASSQGGTGGIASYEQYF. CDR3 nucleotide sequence: TGCGCCAGCAGCCAAGGCGGAACGGGGGGCATAGCCTCCTACGAGCAGTACTTC.